This T cell receptor (beta chain) is from a study of blood T cell repertoires in COVID-19. Per the authors' pipeline: Estimation of nucleated cell counts relied on the amplification of reference gene primers. Generated by immunoSEQ multiplex PCR, the TCRdb table keeps only in-frame clones and is missing some. V and J calls plus clone size are reproduced from that table; the DNA served to infer D and trimming. Of tens of thousands of clones in the sample, 82% were seen once. The CDR3 spans 14 residues. Germline values: CDR1 MNHEY, CDR2 SMNVEV (reference sequence). V was trimmed by 2 bases and J by 0 bases, leaving 4 bases between them.

The specimen sequenced was peripheral blood. The chain has TRBV27 and TRBJ2-2; D not certain. The clonotype comes from a woman aged 60-75 years with acute or convalescent COVID-19. In DNA form, the CDR3 reads TGTGCCAGCAGTTTACTAGCGAACACCGGGGAGCTGTTTTTT. It codes for CASSLLANTGELFF.